The 26 T cell receptor beta chains reported below all come from one sample, sequenced in a study of identical twins. TCRdb analysed the 5' RACE reads with MiXCR anew, one entry per CDR3 protein. Of some 690,000 distinct CDR3 sequences in the sample, roughly 20% were seen once. These data also featured in a second study, about T cells expressing NK-cell markers.

The sequenced sample was PBMCs. The origin of the receptors is a young woman in good health.

V usage is TRBV3-1 and J usage is TRBJ2-1; 8 nucleotides agree with TRBD2. The CDR3 spans 16 residues. V shed 4 bases and J 7 bases; nucleotides not matched to a gene: 12. Germline lookup yields CDR1 LGHDT and CDR2 YNNKEL (reference sequence). The CDR3 DNA follows: TGTGCCAGCAGCCCCAGGTCCAGCGGGAGTAAAAATGAGCAGTTCTTC. Translation: CASSPRSSGSKNEQFF.

This clonotype was observed at least ten times. The gene calls are TRBV7-9 and TRBJ2-1; the D gene is possibly TRBD1 (5 bases). V was cut by 1 base and J by 9 bases, with 13 bases left in between. CDR3 length equals 14 residues. Germline lookup yields CDR1 SEHNR and CDR2 FQNEAQ (reference sequence). CDR3: CASSLGGPKAEQFF. As DNA, the CDR3 is TGTGCCAGCAGCTTAGGGGGCCCCAAGGCTGAGCAGTTCTTC.

The V and J genes are TRBV29-1 and TRBJ2-1; D is ambiguous. Germline values: CDR1 SQVTM, CDR2 ANQGSEA. V gave up 0 bases and J gave up 4 bases, with 13 bases separating them. This CDR3 is 15 amino acids long. Written as DNA, the CDR3 is TGCAGCGTTGAAGATCGCGGTAGGCATTACAATGAGCAGTTCTTC. Translated, it gives CSVEDRGRHYNEQFF.

This clonotype was observed a handful of times. The chain is built from TRBV12-3 or TRBV12-4 and TRBJ2-7; 7 nucleotides agree with TRBD1. This CDR3 is built from 15 residues. V lost 0 bases to trimming and J lost 12 bases; unmatched junction nucleotides: 14. This CDR3 reads CASSLARQGITRRYF. In DNA form, the CDR3 reads TGTGCCAGCAGTTTAGCGCGACAGGGTATCACTCGGCGGTACTTC.

The sample holds a few counts of this clonotype. The chain employs TRBV20-1 and TRBJ2-7, with D maybe TRBD2 (5 bases). Germline V gene sequence: CDR1 DFQATT, CDR2 SNEGSKA (reference sequence). The CDR3 length is 13 residues. V lost 4 bases and J lost 3, with 13 bases in between. The CDR3 nucleotides read TGCAGTGCTAATCGGGGTGGACTCTACGAGCAGTACTTC. Its translation is CSANRGGLYEQYF.

The chain joins TRBV20-1 to TRBJ1-1, with D possibly matching TRBD1 (5 bases). The V and J ends lost 6 bases and 2 bases respectively, with 10 bases between them. The CDR3 is 12 residues long. Germline CDR1 and CDR2: DFQATT and SNEGSKA (reference sequence). The CDR3 reads CSALGVNTEAFF. The CDR3 DNA is TGCAGTGCCCTAGGGGTTAACACTGAAGCTTTCTTT.

This sequence joins TRBV5-1 and TRBJ2-2; perhaps D is TRBD1 or TRBD2 (5 bases each). The germline V and J ends were trimmed by 2 bases and 1 base, with 12 bases remaining between them. CDR1 is SGHRS and CDR2 is YFSETQ in the germline V gene. The CDR3 sequence is 16 residues long. CDR3 loop: CASSFLVGENTGELFF. The CDR3 DNA reads as TGCGCCAGCAGCTTCCTTGTGGGGGAGAACACCGGGGAGCTGTTTTTT.

This clonotype was seen a handful of times. In nucleotides, the CDR3 is TGCGCCAGCAGCTCCACAGGCGGAGGCACCGGGGAGCTGTTTTTT. It yields the protein CASSSTGGGTGELFF. The rearrangement links TRBV5-1 to TRBJ2-2; the D gene could be TRBD1 or TRBD2 (5 bases each). Trimming removed 3 bases at V and 4 bases at J, with 13 bases between. The CDR3 runs to 15 residues. The V gene's germline CDR1 is SGHRS and CDR2 YFSETQ.

This clonotype was picked up many times. This chain uses TRBV20-1 with TRBJ2-3; 7 bases are shared with TRBD2. The germline V gene has CDR1 DFQATT and CDR2 SNEGSKA (reference sequence). The CDR3 loop spans 14 amino acids. The J segment lost 1 base and the V segment lost 8 bases, leaving 9 bases of the junction unmatched. CDR3 bases: TGCAGTACCTCTCGACTAGCTGGCACAGATACGCAGTATTTT. Amino acids: CSTSRLAGTDTQYF.

The rearrangement links TRBV7-6 to TRBJ2-2; 9 nucleotides agree with TRBD2. V lost 6 bases to trimming and J lost 0 bases; unmatched junction nucleotides: 5. The germline CDR1 and CDR2 sequences are SGHVS and FNYEAQ. The CDR3 has 16 amino acids. CDR3 in amino acids: CASRPSSGANTGELFF. CDR3 in DNA: TGTGCCAGCAGGCCTTCTAGCGGGGCGAACACCGGGGAGCTGTTTTTT.

This clonotype was found a few times. This chain uses TRBV5-1 with TRBJ1-1; D may be TRBD1 (6 bases). In germline, CDR1 is SGHRS, CDR2 YFSETQ. Trimming shortened V by 4 bases and J by 4 bases, and 14 bases separated the two germline ends. The CDR3 sequence is 14 residues long. CDR3 nucleotides: TGCGCCAGCAGCCCCGGAGCGGGGGCCACTGAAGCTTTCTTT. As protein: CASSPGAGATEAFF.

The chain is built from TRBV3-1 and TRBJ2-5; possibly TRBD2 for D (5 bases). The germline CDR1 and CDR2 sequences are LGHDT and YNNKEL (reference sequence). V lost 11 bases, J lost 5 bases, and 12 bases lay in between. The CDR3 has 11 residues. The CDR3 region is CASRDRETQYF. DNA for the CDR3: TGTGCCTCTCGGGATCGGGAGACCCAGTACTTC.

This clonotype has just a few counts. The junction shows a germline mismatch at one end, possibly a read error. The V gene is TRBV29-1, the J gene TRBJ2-1; D tentatively reads TRBD1 or TRBD2 (6 bases each). CDR1 and CDR2 (germline): SQVTM, ANQGSEA. CDR3 length equals 12 residues. The DNA for the CDR3 is TGCAGCGTCGAAGGCCGGGGGCATGAGCAGTTCTTC. It is translated as CSVEGRGHEQFF.

This clonotype was detected ten times or more. The chain couples TRBV20-1 to TRBJ2-2, with 12 positions matching TRBD2. CDR3 length equals 15 residues. CDR1 is DFQATT, CDR2 SNEGSKA, per germline (reference sequence). V shed 1 base and J 3 bases; nucleotides not matched to a gene: 0. The CDR3 DNA is TGCAGTGCTAGAGCTAGCGGGAGGGACACCGGGGAGCTGTTTTTT. This codes for CSARASGRDTGELFF.

This clonotype came up a few times. V usage is TRBV9 and J usage is TRBJ2-7; D perhaps matches TRBD2 (5 bases). CDR1 and CDR2 (germline): SGDLS, YYNGEE. The CDR3 sequence is 16 residues long. Deletions cut 0 bases from V and 0 bases from J, with 13 bases between. The DNA of the CDR3 is TGTGCCAGCAGCGTAGCCAACGGGGTCAGCTCCTACGAGCAGTACTTC. This encodes CASSVANGVSSYEQYF. Full variable domain (missing parts from reference TRBV9 and TRBJ2-7): DSGVTQTPKHLITATGQRVTLRCSPRSGDLSVYWYQQSLDQGLQFLIQYYNGEERAKGNILERFSAQQFPDLHSELNLSSLELGDSALYFCASSVANGVSSYEQYFGPGTRLTVT.

This clonotype turned up a few times. V and J are TRBV29-1 and TRBJ2-1, with D unresolved. CDR3 length equals 16 residues. Germline V CDR1 and CDR2: SQVTM, ANQGSEA. V lost 4 bases to trimming and J lost 0 bases, with 16 bases between them. The CDR3 here is CSVAFQLLSSYNEQFF. The CDR3 DNA sequence: TGCAGCGTTGCGTTCCAACTTCTTAGCTCCTACAATGAGCAGTTCTTC.

This rearrangement joins TRBV20-1 to TRBJ1-1, with unresolved D. V lost 3 bases, J lost 4 bases, and 9 bases lay in between. The CDR3 has 12 residues. CDR1 and CDR2 (germline): DFQATT, SNEGSKA (reference sequence). In DNA form, the CDR3 reads TGCAGTGCTAGTGGGATGAGCACTGAAGCTTTCTTT. It codes for CSASGMSTEAFF.

V gene TRBV6-5 combines with J gene TRBJ1-6, with 8 bases fitting TRBD1. The CDR3 contains 15 residues. V dropped 4 bases and J dropped 4; count of bases not matched to a gene: 3. Germline loops: CDR1 MNHEY, CDR2 SVGAGI. CDR3 in amino acids: CASSSRQGYNSPLHF. In DNA, the CDR3 is TGTGCCAGCAGTTCTAGACAGGGGTATAATTCACCCCTCCACTTT.

This clonotype was seen at least ten times. The genes are TRBV10-3 and TRBJ2-7; D uncertain. Germline V gives CDR1 ENHRY, CDR2 SYGVKD. Trimming pared 7 bases from V and 2 bases from J, leaving 15 bases between. The CDR3 has 14 amino acids. This chain's CDR3 is CAIKSGLSAYEQYF. Written as DNA, the CDR3 is TGTGCCATCAAGAGTGGGTTATCCGCCTACGAGCAGTACTTC.

In this sample, this clonotype turned up a few times. The J gene is TRBJ1-4, the V gene TRBV12-3 or TRBV12-4; no definite D call. This CDR3 contains 14 residues. Trimming left V 6 bases short and J 8 bases short, with 16 bases between. The CDR3 protein is CASSFHPRGEKLFF. The CDR3 region has the DNA TGTGCCAGCAGCTTCCACCCCAGAGGAGAAAAACTGTTTTTT.

The chain combines TRBV19 with TRBJ1-5; D not certain. V was shortened by 5 bases and J by 7 bases, with 27 bases between the two germline ends. The CDR3 is 18 amino acids. In germline, CDR1 is LNHDA, CDR2 SQIVND (reference sequence). The CDR3 DNA reads as TGTGCCAGTAGTCCTCCTGGGCGTGGGGTGCGGGGTAAACAGCCCCAGCATTTT. Residues: CASSPPGRGVRGKQPQHF.

In this sample, this clonotype turned up a few times. The chain employs TRBV5-1 and TRBJ2-1, with D possibly matching TRBD2 (5 bases). Germline loops: CDR1 SGHRS, CDR2 YFSETQ. This CDR3 is built from 15 residues. Trimming took off 0 bases at V and 8 bases at J, with 15 bases between the two ends. CDR3 residues: CASSLVGAPGDEQFF. CDR3 sequence (DNA): TGCGCCAGCAGCTTGGTGGGAGCCCCCGGGGATGAGCAGTTCTTC.

CDR3 region: CASRGLTGAETQYF. For the CDR3, the DNA is TGCGCCAGCAGAGGTCTGACAGGGGCAGAGACCCAGTACTTC. The V call is TRBV5-1, the J call TRBJ2-5; 8 bases map to TRBD1. The CDR3 totals 14 residues. Looked up from germline, CDR1 is SGHRS and CDR2 is YFSETQ. Trimming cost V 5 bases and J 4 bases; bases outside gene matches: 7. Supplemented by reference TRBV5-1 and TRBJ2-5, the full variable domain reads KAGVTQTPRYLIKTRGQQVTLSCSPISGHRSVSWYQQTPGQGLQFLFEYFSETQRNKGNFPGRFSGRQFSNSRSEMNVSTLELGDSALYLCASRGLTGAETQYFGPGTRLLVL.

The V gene is TRBV7-9, the J gene TRBJ2-7, with D perhaps matching TRBD1 or TRBD2 (7 bases each). Trimming left V 3 bases short and J 1 base short, with 13 bases between. CDR1 and CDR2 (germline): SEHNR, FQNEAQ (reference sequence). This CDR3 region has 15 residues. The CDR3 sequence is CASSFTAGQSYEQYF. Here the CDR3 DNA reads TGTGCCAGCAGCTTCACAGCGGGACAGTCCTACGAGCAGTACTTC.

This clonotype was seen more than once but under ten times. The chain uses TRBV6-1 and TRBJ1-4; D call uncertain. Germline CDR1 MNHNS, CDR2 SASEGT. Between the trimmed V and J ends, which lost 6 bases and 6 bases, there was a span of 2 bases. The CDR3 spans 10 residues. CDR3 sequence reads: CASRDEKLFF. The CDR3 DNA reads TGTGCCAGCAGAGATGAAAAACTGTTTTTT.

The chain links TRBV3-1 to TRBJ2-5; 12 nucleotides agree with TRBD2. V was pared by 6 bases and J by 6 bases, with 2 bases of the junction left unmatched. Per the germline V gene, CDR1 is LGHDT and CDR2 is YNNKEL (reference sequence). The CDR3 covers 13 residues. The CDR3 is CASRGLAGQTQYF. The CDR3, as DNA: TGTGCCAGCAGAGGACTAGCGGGACAGACCCAGTACTTC.